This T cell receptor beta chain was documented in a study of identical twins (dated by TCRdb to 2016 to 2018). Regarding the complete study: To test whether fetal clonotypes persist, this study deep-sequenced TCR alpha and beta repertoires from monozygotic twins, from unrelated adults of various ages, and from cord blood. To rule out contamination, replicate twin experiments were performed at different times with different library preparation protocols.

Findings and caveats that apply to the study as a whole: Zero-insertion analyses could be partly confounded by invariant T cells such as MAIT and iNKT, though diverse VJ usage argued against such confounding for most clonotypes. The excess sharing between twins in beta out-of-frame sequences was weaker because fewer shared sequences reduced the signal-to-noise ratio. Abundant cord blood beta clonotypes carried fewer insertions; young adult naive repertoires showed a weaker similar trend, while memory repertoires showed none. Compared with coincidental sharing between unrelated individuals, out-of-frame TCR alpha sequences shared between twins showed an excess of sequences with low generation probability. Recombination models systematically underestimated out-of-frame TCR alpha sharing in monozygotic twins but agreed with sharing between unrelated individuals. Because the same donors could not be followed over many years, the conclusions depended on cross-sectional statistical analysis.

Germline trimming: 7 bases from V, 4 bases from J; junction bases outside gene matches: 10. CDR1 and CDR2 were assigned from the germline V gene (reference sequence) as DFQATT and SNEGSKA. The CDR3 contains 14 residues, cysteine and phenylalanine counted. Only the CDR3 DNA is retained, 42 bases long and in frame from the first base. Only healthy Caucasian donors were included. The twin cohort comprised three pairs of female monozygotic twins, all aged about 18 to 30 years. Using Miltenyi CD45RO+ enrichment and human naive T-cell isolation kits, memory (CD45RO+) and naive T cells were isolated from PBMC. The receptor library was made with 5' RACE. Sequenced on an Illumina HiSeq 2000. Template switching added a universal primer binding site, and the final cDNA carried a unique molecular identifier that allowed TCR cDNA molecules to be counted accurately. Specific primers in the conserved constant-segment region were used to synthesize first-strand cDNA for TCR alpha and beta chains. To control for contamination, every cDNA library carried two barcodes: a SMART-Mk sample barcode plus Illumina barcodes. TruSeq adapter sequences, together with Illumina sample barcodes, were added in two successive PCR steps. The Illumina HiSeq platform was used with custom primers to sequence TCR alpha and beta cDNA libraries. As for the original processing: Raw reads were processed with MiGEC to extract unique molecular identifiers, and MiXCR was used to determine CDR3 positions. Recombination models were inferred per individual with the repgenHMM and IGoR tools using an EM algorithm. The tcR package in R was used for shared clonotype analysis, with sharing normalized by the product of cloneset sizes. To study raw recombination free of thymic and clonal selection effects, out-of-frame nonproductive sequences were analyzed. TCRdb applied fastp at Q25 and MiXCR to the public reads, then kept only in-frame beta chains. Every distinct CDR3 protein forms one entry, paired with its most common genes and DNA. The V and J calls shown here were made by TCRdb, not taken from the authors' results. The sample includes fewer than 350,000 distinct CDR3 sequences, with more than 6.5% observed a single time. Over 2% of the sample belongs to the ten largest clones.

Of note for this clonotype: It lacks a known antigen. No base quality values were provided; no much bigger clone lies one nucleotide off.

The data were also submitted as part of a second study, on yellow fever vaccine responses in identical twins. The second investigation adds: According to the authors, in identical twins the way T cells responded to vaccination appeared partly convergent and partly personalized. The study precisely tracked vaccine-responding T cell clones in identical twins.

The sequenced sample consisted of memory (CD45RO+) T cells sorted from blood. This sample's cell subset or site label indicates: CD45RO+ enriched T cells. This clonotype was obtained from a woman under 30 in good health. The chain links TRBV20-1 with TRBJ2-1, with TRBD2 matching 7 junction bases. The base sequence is TGCAGTGTCCTAAGCGGGACCGAATACAATGAGCAGTTCTTC. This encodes CSVLSGTEYNEQFF.